This passage covers 2 T cell receptor beta chains from one sample sequenced in a study of blood T cell repertoires in COVID-19. Clones were read by immunoSEQ multiplex PCR, and TCRdb kept only the in-frame ones, dropping some. The table records fewer than 250,000 clones, under 90% of them present only once. Material: peripheral blood. Source of these receptors: a man aged 25-40 years with active or convalescent COVID-19.

The rearrangement uses TRBV7-2 and TRBJ1-5; TRBD1 might be the D (5 bases). V lost 4 bases and J 0 bases, leaving 7 bases between the germline ends. The CDR3 covers 14 residues. CDR1 is SGHTA, CDR2 FQGNSA, per germline. CDR3 nucleotide sequence: TGTGCCAGCAGCTCAGGGTATAGCAATCAGCCCCAGCATTTT. Amino acid sequence: CASSSGYSNQPQHF.

The chain couples TRBV9 to TRBJ1-2; D is undetermined. The CDR3 is 14 amino acids. V was shortened by 0 bases and J by 4 bases, with 10 bases between the two germline ends. Germline values: CDR1 SGDLS, CDR2 YYNGEE. CDR3: CASSVALETYGYTF. The CDR3 DNA sequence: TGTGCCAGCAGCGTAGCTCTAGAGACCTATGGCTACACCTTC. Drawing the rest from reference TRBV9 and TRBJ1-2, the complete variable domain is DSGVTQTPKHLITATGQRVTLRCSPRSGDLSVYWYQQSLDQGLQFLIQYYNGEERAKGNILERFSAQQFPDLHSELNLSSLELGDSALYFCASSVALETYGYTFGSGTRLTVV.